This section outlines one T cell receptor beta chain sequence together with its context. Terminally differentiated effector memory CD45RA+ cells were excluded from the naive CD8 cells, which were CD45RO-negative and positively selected for CCR7. All donors were Caucasian adults living in Nashville, Tennessee. This sample was taken from a study of shared clonotypes between healthy human individuals. Clones were sequenced by immunoSEQ multiplex PCR, and TCRdb holds only the in-frame ones, with some missing. Among millions of clones listed, less than 95% were seen once. Germline-derived CDR1 and CDR2 are GTSNPN and SVGIG (reference sequence). J was trimmed by 1 base and V by 7 bases; bases with no gene match: 8. The CDR3 runs 14 residues.

The chain recombines TRBV30 with TRBJ2-7; 9 bases line up with TRBD1. The sequence came from a man between 18 and 35 years old in good health. Source material: naive CD8+ T cells sorted from blood. The CDR3 loop is CALTSGTGSYEQYF. The CDR3 DNA follows: TGTGCCTTAACCTCCGGGACAGGGTCCTACGAGCAGTACTTC. Looking up the rest from reference TRBV30 and TRBJ2-7 gives the full variable domain: SQTIHQWPATLVQPVGSPLSLECTVEGTSNPNLYWYRQAAGRGLQLLFYSVGIGQISSEVPQNLSASRPQDRQFILSSKKLLLSDSGFYLCALTSGTGSYEQYFGPGTRLTVT.